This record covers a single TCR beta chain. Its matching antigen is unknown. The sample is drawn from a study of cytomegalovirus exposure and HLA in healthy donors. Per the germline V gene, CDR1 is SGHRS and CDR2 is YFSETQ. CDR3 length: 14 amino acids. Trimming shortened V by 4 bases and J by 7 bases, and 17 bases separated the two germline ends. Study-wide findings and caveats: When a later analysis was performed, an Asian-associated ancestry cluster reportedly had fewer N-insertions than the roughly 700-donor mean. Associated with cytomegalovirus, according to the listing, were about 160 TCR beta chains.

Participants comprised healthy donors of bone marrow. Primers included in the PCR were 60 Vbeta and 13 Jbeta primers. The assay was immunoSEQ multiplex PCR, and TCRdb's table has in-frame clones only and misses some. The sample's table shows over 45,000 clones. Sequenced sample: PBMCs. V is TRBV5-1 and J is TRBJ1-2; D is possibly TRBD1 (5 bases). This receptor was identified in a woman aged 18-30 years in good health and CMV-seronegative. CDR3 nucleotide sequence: TGCGCCAGCAGCCCCGACAGCAACCTGGGTGGCTACACCTTC. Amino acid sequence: CASSPDSNLGGYTF.